Below are 20 T cell receptor beta chains sequenced from a single sample in a study of blood T cell repertoires in COVID-19. The table came from immunoSEQ multiplex PCR; TCRdb's copy has only in-frame clones and leaves some out. The sample holds around 320,000 clones, approximately 91% seen once. Sequenced material: PBMCs or T cells enriched from blood (not recorded which). These receptors were obtained from a woman in her thirties who had been exposed to COVID-19.

The chain is built from TRBV9 and TRBJ2-4; possible D gene TRBD1, 6 bases. This CDR3 is built from 16 residues. Per the germline V gene, CDR1 is SGDLS and CDR2 is YYNGEE. V dropped 3 bases and J dropped 0 bases, with 13 bases sitting between them. The CDR3 DNA reads TGTGCCAGCAGCGACGACAGGTCAATAGCCAAAAACATTCAGTACTTC. Amino acids: CASSDDRSIAKNIQYF.

The V gene is TRBV6-1, the J gene TRBJ2-1, with D perhaps matching TRBD2 (6 bases). The length of the CDR3 is 19 residues. Germline values: CDR1 MNHNS, CDR2 SASEGT. V dropped 2 bases and J dropped 4 bases, with 24 bases sitting between them. The CDR3 loop reads CASSEMFGGGPGGYNEQFF. CDR3 bases: TGTGCCAGCAGTGAAATGTTCGGAGGAGGGCCGGGCGGTTACAATGAGCAGTTCTTC.

This clone was picked up one time. The chain is built from TRBV4-2 and TRBJ1-1, with 10 bases that match TRBD1. Germline trimming cut 4 bases from V and 8 bases from J; bases unmatched to any gene: 4. The CDR3 totals 13 residues. CDR1 and CDR2 (germline): LGHNA, YNFKEQ. Here the CDR3 reads CASSLDRGREAFF. In nucleotides, the CDR3 is TGTGCCAGCAGCCTAGACAGGGGGCGAGAAGCTTTCTTT.

Comment on this clone: This sample also contains other DNA sequences that code for the same CDR3. The chain carries TRBV6-5 and TRBJ1-2; 9 bases agree with TRBD1. Looked up from germline, CDR1 is MNHEY and CDR2 is SVGAGI. The V and J ends lost 6 bases and 8 bases, in that order; junction bases with no gene match: 1. The CDR3 is made up of 11 amino acids. The chain's CDR3 is CASSTGGGYTF. The CDR3 region has the DNA TGTGCCAGCAGCACAGGGGGCGGCTACACCTTC.

This clone was found once. The chain has TRBV7-2 and TRBJ2-7; no clear D. The ends were cut back, 5 bases at V and 2 bases at J, with 16 bases in the middle. CDR1 is SGHTA and CDR2 is FQGNSA in the germline V gene. This CDR3 comprises 15 residues. CDR3 in DNA: TGTGCCAGCAGCCCAGAGGTAGCCGGAGCCTACGAGCAGTACTTC. Its translation: CASSPEVAGAYEQYF. The full variable domain, completed using reference TRBV7-2 and TRBJ2-7, is GAGVSQSPSNKVTEKGKDVELRCDPISGHTALYWYRQSLGQGLEFLIYFQGNSAPDKSGLPSDRFSAERTGGSVSTLTIQRTQQEDSAVYLCASSPEVAGAYEQYFGPGTRLTVT.

The chain recombines TRBV6-5 with TRBJ1-1; TRBD1 agrees at 8 bases. The germline gives CDR1 MNHEY, CDR2 SVGAGI. The CDR3 extends over 16 amino acids. V gave up 2 bases and J gave up 4 bases; unmatched junction bases: 9. CDR3 sequence (DNA): TGTGCCAGCAGTTACGGGACAGGTCTACTAATCACTGAAGCTTTCTTT. Translated, it gives CASSYGTGLLITEAFF.

The chain links TRBV6-5 to TRBJ2-7; D might be TRBD1 (7 bases). Trimming removed 6 bases from V and 7 bases from J, with 22 bases in between. This CDR3 contains 15 residues. Germline V gene data show CDR1 as MNHEY and CDR2 as SVGAGI. The CDR3 loop is CASSPGGRGTGEQYF. In DNA, the CDR3 is TGTGCCAGCAGCCCCGGGGGCAGGGGGACCGGTGAGCAGTACTTC.

This clone was recorded a few times. This chain joins TRBV12-5 and TRBJ1-5; D is ambiguous. The CDR3 spans 19 residues. Germline lookup yields CDR1 LGHNT and CDR2 FRNRAP. Trimming removed 0 bases from V and 1 base from J, with 19 bases in between. This CDR3 is CASGLVREGGWRSNQPQHF. CDR3 coding DNA: TGTGCTAGTGGTTTGGTACGTGAAGGAGGGTGGAGGAGCAATCAGCCCCAGCATTTT.

The chain joins TRBV9 to TRBJ1-3; TRBD1 is a possible D gene (6 bases). The CDR3 has 15 amino acids. Germline CDR1 is SGDLS and CDR2 is YYNGEE. Trimming cost V 0 bases and J 4 bases, with 11 bases left between them. CDR3 sequence: CASSVASGAGNTIYF. DNA of the CDR3: TGTGCCAGCAGCGTAGCTTCAGGGGCAGGAAACACCATATATTTT.

The rearrangement links TRBV7-2 to TRBJ2-2, with TRBD1 matching over 8 bases. The CDR3 totals 14 residues. Looked up from germline, CDR1 is SGHTA and CDR2 is FQGNSA. The V gene end was trimmed by 5 bases and the J gene end by 6 bases; junction bases not matched to a gene: 5. The CDR3 DNA sequence: TGTGCCAGCAGCCCCAGGACAGGGTCCGGGGAGCTGTTTTTT. Protein product: CASSPRTGSGELFF.

In DNA form, the CDR3 reads TGTGCCAGCAGCCCCCTCGCAACTAATGAAAAACTGTTTTTT. This translates into CASSPLATNEKLFF. The V gene is TRBV7-2, the J gene TRBJ1-4; D remains unclear. Trimming left V 5 bases short and J 0 bases short, with 7 bases between. Germline CDR1 SGHTA, CDR2 FQGNSA. This CDR3 spans 14 amino acids.

The gene calls are TRBV6-2 or TRBV6-3 and TRBJ2-1, with a weak D call TRBD2 (5 bases). Germline CDR1 MNHEY, CDR2 SVGEGT. Trimming removed 6 bases at V and 6 bases at J, with 18 bases between. The CDR3 has 15 amino acids. CDR3 coding DNA: TGTGCCAGCAGCCACGGGCTCCGGGATCTCAATGAGCAGTTCTTC. Translated: CASSHGLRDLNEQFF.

This clone was seen a handful of times. The chain uses TRBV7-8 and TRBJ1-2; TRBD1 matches at 10 bases. The ends lost 4 bases at V and 2 bases at J; junction bases unmatched: 7. Germline CDR1 reads SGHVS; CDR2 reads FQNEAQ. The CDR3 length is 16 residues. The CDR3 here is CASSSYRTGGNYGYTF. CDR3 DNA sequence: TGTGCCAGCAGCTCATATAGGACAGGGGGAAACTATGGCTACACCTTC. Full variable domain (rest looked up from reference TRBV7-8 and TRBJ1-2): GAGVSQSPRYKVAKRGQDVALRCDPISGHVSLFWYQQALGQGPEFLTYFQNEAQLDKSGLPSDRFFAERPEGSVSTLKIQRTQQEDSAVYLCASSSYRTGGNYGYTFGSGTRLTVV.

The chain employs TRBV19 and TRBJ2-2, with 7 bases that match TRBD1. V shed 6 bases, J shed 1 base, and the junction held 5 bases outside the gene matches. The CDR3 has 15 amino acids. The germline gives CDR1 LNHDA, CDR2 SQIVND (reference sequence). The CDR3 reads CASRPDRENTGELFF. CDR3 DNA sequence: TGTGCCAGTAGGCCCGACAGGGAGAACACCGGGGAGCTGTTTTTT.

The V call is TRBV19, the J call TRBJ1-4; D might be TRBD1 (5 bases). V was trimmed by 7 bases and J by 0 bases, leaving 9 bases between them. The CDR3 length is 14 residues. CDR1 is LNHDA and CDR2 is SQIVND in the germline V gene (reference sequence). CDR3 protein: CASTSTATNEKLFF. The CDR3 DNA is TGTGCCAGTACCTCGACAGCAACTAATGAAAAACTGTTTTTT.

This clone showed up just once. The rearrangement joins TRBV5-1 to TRBJ2-1; the D is unclear. This CDR3 region has 12 residues. The V end was cut by 3 bases, the J end by 7 bases, with 8 bases between. The V gene's germline CDR1 is SGHRS and CDR2 YFSETQ. The CDR3 nucleotides are TGCGCCAGCAGCTCTATCGGGAATGAGCAGTTCTTC. Translating it yields CASSSIGNEQFF.

The chain links TRBV6-5 to TRBJ2-1, with 7 bases lining up with TRBD1. V gave up 9 bases and J gave up 0 bases; unmatched junction bases: 5. CDR3 size: 14 residues. CDR1 MNHEY and CDR2 SVGAGI come from the germline V gene. The CDR3 loop is CASTGAHSYNEQFF. For the CDR3, the DNA is TGTGCCAGTACAGGGGCACACTCCTACAATGAGCAGTTCTTC.

This chain joins TRBV6-4 and TRBJ2-3; D may be TRBD1 (5 bases). This CDR3 spans 15 amino acids. The V end was cut by 6 bases, the J end by 0 bases, with 13 bases between. Germline CDR1 and CDR2: MRHNA and SNTAGT. CDR3 residues: CASRPNRISTDTQYF. The CDR3 DNA is TGTGCCAGCAGGCCTAACAGGATTAGCACAGATACGCAGTATTTT.

V gene TRBV18 combines with J gene TRBJ2-1; TRBD1 might be the D (6 bases). Deletions cut 1 base from V and 9 bases from J, with 10 bases between. The CDR3 runs 13 residues. Germline V gene lookup returns CDR1 KGHSH and CDR2 LQKENI. CDR3 region: CASSPQQGGEQFF. CDR3 nucleotides: TGTGCCAGCTCACCACAACAGGGCGGTGAGCAGTTCTTC.

The chain couples TRBV5-1 to TRBJ1-1; 9 nucleotides match TRBD1. The CDR3 totals 15 residues. With V trimmed by 0 bases and J by 5 bases, 5 bases remained unmatched. Germline values: CDR1 SGHRS, CDR2 YFSETQ. This chain's CDR3 is CASSLEGTGRTEAFF. For the CDR3, the DNA is TGCGCCAGCAGCTTGGAGGGGACAGGGAGGACTGAAGCTTTCTTT.